The 17 T cell receptor beta chains reported below all come from one sample, sequenced in a study of glioma-infiltrating T cells. Amplification of TCR alpha and beta CDR3 regions from RNA used iRepertoire nested multiplex PCR. TCRdb passed the multiplex PCR reads through MiXCR, listing each CDR3 protein once. The top ten hold around three fifths of the sample, which has about 1,600 distinct CDR3 sequences, about four fifths seen once. Sequencing input: glioma tissue, nonneoplastic brain tissue, or PBMCs (not recorded which). All receptors derive from a human donor with low-grade glioma or glioblastoma, undergoing nonglioma brain surgery, or in good health (not recorded which). Some clones in this sample may be carry-over from other donors' samples.

By frequency in the sample, this clonotype is hyperexpanded. The V gene is TRBV6-1, the J gene TRBJ2-7, with 11 bases matching TRBD2. V trimming: 5 bases; J trimming: 7 bases; junction bases outside the gene matches: 10. This CDR3 comprises 15 residues. Germline lookup yields CDR1 MNHNS and CDR2 SASEGT. The CDR3 DNA reads as TGTGCCAGCAGTTTCGCTAGCGGGGGGACCAAAGAGCAGTACTTC. It specifies CASSFASGGTKEQYF.

The CDR3 region is CATSDATTVQETQYF. For the CDR3, the DNA is TGTGCCACCAGTGATGCGACGACTGTGCAAGAGACCCAGTACTTC. The chain uses TRBV24-1 and TRBJ2-5; no definite D call. V dropped 3 bases and J dropped 2 bases, with 12 bases sitting between them. The length of the CDR3 is 15 residues. Germline lookup yields CDR1 KGHDR and CDR2 SFDVKD.

V gene TRBV6-5 combines with J gene TRBJ2-3; weak D call: TRBD2 (5 bases). CDR1 is MNHEY and CDR2 is SVGAGI in the germline V gene. The CDR3 length is 14 residues. V was clipped by 6 bases and J by 2 bases, with 12 bases between them. CDR3 loop: CASRSLDFTDTQYF. The CDR3 nucleotides read TGTGCCAGCAGAAGCCTGGACTTCACAGATACGCAGTATTTT.

This clonotype has a single count. J is TRBJ1-5 and V is TRBV3-1, with a tentative D call TRBD1 (5 bases). The germline V and J ends were trimmed by 3 bases and 7 bases, with 16 bases remaining between them. The CDR3 is 15 residues long. Germline loops: CDR1 LGHDT, CDR2 YNNKEL (reference sequence). CDR3 coding DNA: TGTGCCAGCAGCCAGGCCCGGGGGAGGGAGCAGCCCCAGCATTTT. Residues: CASSQARGREQPQHF.

The chain combines TRBV7-9 with TRBJ1-2; D is ambiguous. The germline gives CDR1 SEHNR, CDR2 FQNEAQ (reference sequence). The CDR3 runs to 13 residues. With 1 base removed from V and 6 bases from J, the gap between germline ends came to 9 bases. CDR3: CASSLVSKNGYTF. CDR3 bases: TGTGCCAGCAGCTTAGTCTCCAAGAATGGCTACACCTTC.

There are many counts of this clonotype. This may be a read error, as it is one base from a much larger clone. The CDR3 does not end in the conserved phenylalanine or tryptophan, so this is likely a read error. The chain employs TRBV29-1 and TRBJ2-3; 9 nucleotides agree with TRBD2. V lost 6 bases and J lost 6; bases outside the gene matches: 7. Germline loops: CDR1 SQVTM, CDR2 ANQGSEA. This CDR3 contains 13 residues. CDR3: CSVASGGRDTQYS. In DNA form, the CDR3 reads TGCAGCGTCGCGAGCGGGGGGCGGGATACGCAGTATTCT.

This clonotype was detected ten times or more. The chain couples TRBV27 to TRBJ2-5; D is possibly TRBD1 (5 bases). V was clipped by 4 bases and J by 1 base, with 10 bases between them. The germline gives CDR1 MNHEY, CDR2 SMNVEV (reference sequence). The CDR3 contains 14 residues. In nucleotides, the CDR3 is TGTGCCAGCAGTTCCAGGGTACGCCAAGAGACCCAGTACTTC. Protein product: CASSSRVRQETQYF.

CDR3 sequence: CATSRSDSNSGANVLTF. For the CDR3, the DNA is TGTGCCACCAGCAGGTCGGACTCCAACTCTGGGGCCAACGTCCTGACTTTC. This chain joins TRBV15 and TRBJ2-6, with a weak D call TRBD2 (5 bases). V was pared by 3 bases and J by 0 bases, with 12 bases between. The length of the CDR3 is 17 residues. Germline CDR1 and CDR2: LNHNV and YYDKDF (reference sequence).

This clonotype was picked up one time. V is TRBV7-2 and J is TRBJ2-3; tentative D call: TRBD2 (5 bases). The CDR3 loop spans 18 amino acids. CDR1 is SGHTA and CDR2 is FQGNSA in the germline V gene. Trimming shortened V by 5 bases and J by 0 bases, and 21 bases separated the two germline ends. The CDR3 sequence is CASSVERWAAESTDTQYF. DNA for the CDR3: TGTGCCAGCAGCGTAGAGCGGTGGGCAGCGGAGAGCACAGATACGCAGTATTTT. Full variable domain (remainder filled in from reference TRBV7-2 and TRBJ2-3): GAGVSQSPSNKVTEKGKDVELRCDPISGHTALYWYRQSLGQGLEFLIYFQGNSAPDKSGLPSDRFSAERTGGSVSTLTIQRTQQEDSAVYLCASSVERWAAESTDTQYFGPGTRLTVL.

The chain has TRBV20-1 and TRBJ1-2, with a possible D match to TRBD1 (5 bases). The CDR3 is 15 amino acids. Germline V gives CDR1 DFQATT, CDR2 SNEGSKA (reference sequence). The V end was cut by 0 bases, the J end by 4 bases, with 15 bases between. The CDR3 protein is CSARERRGGPYGYTF. Here the CDR3 DNA reads TGCAGTGCTAGAGAGAGGAGGGGCGGCCCCTATGGCTACACCTTC.

The chain links TRBV27 to TRBJ2-1; 13 bases align to TRBD2. Losses at the gene ends were 4 bases for V and 9 bases for J; bases not matched to a gene: 3. Looked up from germline, CDR1 is MNHEY and CDR2 is SMNVEV (reference sequence). The CDR3 is 14 residues long. CDR3 in amino acids: CASSWTSGSREQFF. As DNA, the CDR3 is TGTGCCAGCAGTTGGACTAGCGGGAGTCGTGAGCAGTTCTTC.

With respect to this clonotype: One end of the junction fails to match germline, which may point to a read error. The chain employs TRBV19 and TRBJ2-5; no definite D call. Germline V gene sequence: CDR1 LNHDA, CDR2 SQIVND (reference sequence). The CDR3 spans 13 residues. CDR3: CASSIGSQETRHF. CDR3 nucleotide sequence: TGTGCCAGTAGTATAGGCAGCCAAGAGACCCGGCACTTC.

By its share, this clonotype is large. The chain carries TRBV12-3 or TRBV12-4 and TRBJ2-7; D may be TRBD2 (6 bases). Trimming left V 0 bases short and J 6 bases short, with 6 bases between. The CDR3 is 12 residues long. DNA of the CDR3: TGTGCCAGCAGTTTAGCTAGCGGCGAGCAGTACTTC. Translating gives CASSLASGEQYF.

This clonotype came up a few times. V and J are TRBV15 and TRBJ2-7; 10 bases line up with TRBD1. This CDR3 contains 14 residues. Trimming took 1 base from V and 7 from J; bases not matched to a gene: 4. From germline, CDR1 is LNHNV and CDR2 YYDKDF (reference sequence). This chain's CDR3 is CATSRGQGAGEQYF. In nucleotides, the CDR3 is TGTGCCACCAGCAGAGGACAGGGGGCAGGAGAGCAGTACTTC.

V is TRBV4-1 and J is TRBJ2-3; perhaps TRBD2 as D (6 bases). The CDR3 has 14 amino acids. Germline V gene data show CDR1 as MGHRA and CDR2 as YSYEKL. With 0 bases removed from V and 11 bases from J, the gap between germline ends came to 15 bases. The CDR3 DNA reads as TGCGCCAGCAGCCAAGAGGGAGGATACAATGAGCAGTATTTT. Amino acid sequence: CASSQEGGYNEQYF.

As regards this clonotype: The junction does not match germline at one end; this may be a read error. The rearrangement joins TRBV7-2 to TRBJ1-1, with D possibly TRBD1 on 5 matching bases. The germline CDR1 and CDR2 sequences are SGHTA and FQGNSA. This CDR3 spans 14 amino acids. As DNA, the CDR3 is TGTGCCAGCAGGGAAGCAGGGCCGAACACTAAAGCTTTCTTT. Its translation: CASREAGPNTKAFF.

V and J are TRBV15 and TRBJ2-7; a possible D gene is TRBD1 (6 bases). CDR1 and CDR2 (germline): LNHNV, YYDKDF (reference sequence). The V end lost 3 bases, the J end lost 2 bases, and 14 bases lay between the germline ends. This CDR3 is built from 15 residues. CDR3 sequence reads: CATSRLQGSPYEQYF. CDR3 sequence (DNA): TGTGCCACCAGCAGGCTACAGGGTTCCCCCTACGAGCAGTACTTC.